This TCR beta chain was identified in a study of OX40 agonist ivuxolimab in advanced cancers. Study summary: From about 23 to 85 years was the age range, with a mean of around 60 years, and over 70% were male.

For this clone: Its antigen remains unknown.

Data came from immunoSEQ multiplex PCR; TCRdb stores just in-frame clones and leaves some out. The sample consists of about 68,000 clones, about 83% of them appearing once. Overall study results and limits: Among some nonresponders, normalized T-cell clonal expansion was also low.

The germline V gene has CDR1 SGHKS and CDR2 YYEKEE (reference sequence). The junction had 7 bases not matched to a gene; V was cut back by 4 bases and J by 4 bases. The CDR3 consists of 15 residues. The J gene is TRBJ1-5, the V gene TRBV5-5; 8 bases fit TRBD1. This receptor was taken from an adult with an advanced solid tumor such as melanoma, head and neck, liver or kidney cancer. Here the sequenced sample was CD4+ or CD8+ T cells sorted from blood, taken in a trial of the OX40 agonist ivuxolimab. The CDR3 loop reads CASSPGRTGNQPQHF. The CDR3 region has the DNA TGTGCCAGCAGCCCTGGCCGGACAGGGAATCAGCCCCAGCATTTT.